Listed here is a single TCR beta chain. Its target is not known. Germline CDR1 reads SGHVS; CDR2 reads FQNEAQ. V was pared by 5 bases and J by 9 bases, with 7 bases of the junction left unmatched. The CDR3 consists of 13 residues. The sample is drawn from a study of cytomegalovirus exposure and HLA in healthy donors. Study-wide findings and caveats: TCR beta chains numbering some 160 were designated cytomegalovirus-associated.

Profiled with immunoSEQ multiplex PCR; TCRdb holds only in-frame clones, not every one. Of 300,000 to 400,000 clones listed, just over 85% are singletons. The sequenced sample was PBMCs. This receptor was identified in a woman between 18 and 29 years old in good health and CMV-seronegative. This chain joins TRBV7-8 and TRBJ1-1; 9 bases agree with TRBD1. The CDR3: CASSRGQGNKAFF. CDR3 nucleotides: TGTGCCAGCAGCCGGGGACAGGGAAACAAAGCTTTCTTT.